This TCR beta chain was captured by sequencing in a study of cytomegalovirus exposure and HLA in healthy donors. Study background: The same platform used for the roughly 600 first-cohort repertoires was also used for the 120 or so validation repertoires, as a later analysis reported. Study-level points and caveats: According to the study, approximately 150 TCR beta chains were cytomegalovirus-associated. Whilst most TCR sequences proved rare, a subset of public TCRs occurred across many donors.

The V segment lost 6 bases and the J segment 6 bases; nucleotides outside the gene matches: 9. The CDR3 has 16 residues. CDR1 MNHEY and CDR2 SMNVEV come from the germline V gene (reference sequence). Libraries were prepared by immunoSEQ multiplex PCR; TCRdb keeps only in-frame clonotypes and omits some of them. The data show 150,000 to 200,000 clones, 84% seen once. Points on this clone: Its specificity is unknown.

Material: PBMCs. This chain connects TRBV27 to TRBJ2-1; 12 bases align to TRBD2. This sequence was found in a man aged 25 to 40 in good health and CMV-seropositive. This CDR3 reads CASSTQGLAGFNEQFF. CDR3 bases: TGTGCCAGCAGCACCCAGGGACTAGCGGGTTTCAATGAGCAGTTCTTC.